The rows below give T cell receptor beta chains drawn from one sample of a study of shared clonotypes between healthy human individuals. Sequencing used immunoSEQ multiplex PCR; TCRdb keeps in-frame clones, though not all of them. The sample consists of 630,000 or so clones, roughly 98% of them appearing once. Sequenced input: naive CD8+ T cells sorted from blood. Receptors originate from a man aged 25 to 45 in good health. The CDR3 runs from the conserved cysteine through the conserved F or W. D genes are given only for firm matches. Part of the rows lack a size; the others show once, few, many or a class for expanded clones.

CDR3 DNA,CDR3 protein,CDR3 length,J gene,V gene,D gene,clone size
TGTGCCAGCAGTTACCGGGCCGGGGAGCTGTTTTTT,CASSYRAGELFF,12,TRBJ2-2,TRBV6-6,.,.
TGTGCCAGCAGTTTATCTGTGCGTCTTGAAGCTTTCTTT,CASSLSVRLEAFF,13,TRBJ1-1,TRBV27,.,.
TGTGCCAGCAGCTTAGCTCAGGGGCACCAAGAGACCCAGTACTTC,CASSLAQGHQETQYF,15,TRBJ2-5,TRBV7-9,.,.
TGCGCCAGCAGTCCATTAGACAGAGCGACTAACTATGGCTACACCTTC,CASSPLDRATNYGYTF,16,TRBJ1-2,TRBV23-1,.,.
TGTGCCAGCAGTGAAGCGCGAGGGCCTGGACAAGAGACCCAGTACTTC,CASSEARGPGQETQYF,16,TRBJ2-5,TRBV2,.,.
TGTGCCACCAGTAAAGGGGGGACTAATGAAAAACTGTTTTTT,CATSKGGTNEKLFF,14,TRBJ1-4,TRBV15,.,.
TGTGCCAGCAGCGTAGACAGCAATGAGCAGTTCTTC,CASSVDSNEQFF,12,TRBJ2-1,TRBV9,.,.
TGTGCCAGTACCCCGGGACAGGGGATCGGGGAGCTGTTTTTT,CASTPGQGIGELFF,14,TRBJ2-2,TRBV19,TRBD1,.
TGTGCCAGCTCACCTCGTGCGGAGAGCGGGGAGCTGTTTTTT,CASSPRAESGELFF,14,TRBJ2-2,TRBV18,.,once
TGTGCCAGCAGTCTTTTTGTGCGGGGGCCGGACACTGAAGCTTTCTTT,CASSLFVRGPDTEAFF,16,TRBJ1-1,TRBV6-6,.,.
TGCGCCAGCAGCCAAGTCAAGGGGTCCGGGGAGCTGTTTTTT,CASSQVKGSGELFF,14,TRBJ2-2,TRBV4-3,.,.
TGTGCCTGGACCGTGGGCAGTCAACCTAACTACGAGCAGTACTTC,CAWTVGSQPNYEQYF,15,TRBJ2-7,TRBV30,.,once
TGTGCCAGCAGGGACTCCTACGAGCAGTACTTC,CASRDSYEQYF,11,TRBJ2-7,TRBV6-4,.,.
TGTGCCAGCTCACCGTTCACTGAAGCTTTCTTT,CASSPFTEAFF,11,TRBJ1-1,TRBV18,.,.
TGTGCCAGCTCACCACCGGACGGTCTGGAGCAGTTCTTC,CASSPPDGLEQFF,13,TRBJ2-1,TRBV18,.,.
TGTGCCAGCAGAAATACCCCGGGACAGACGACTAGCGGGAGACTATCTACCTACGAGCAGTACTTC,CASRNTPGQTTSGRLSTYEQYF,22,TRBJ2-7,TRBV2,TRBD2,.
TGCGCCAGCAGCGTGAAGCTACAGGGGGCGCTTTACAATGAGCAGTTCTTC,CASSVKLQGALYNEQFF,17,TRBJ2-1,TRBV5-1,TRBD1,.
TGTGCCAGCAGCCCCACCGGGACTAGCGGGAGTGGGGCCTACGAGCAGTACTTC,CASSPTGTSGSGAYEQYF,18,TRBJ2-7,TRBV7-8,TRBD2,.
TGCGCCAGCAGCCAAGATTCAGGGTGGGATGAAAAACTGTTTTTT,CASSQDSGWDEKLFF,15,TRBJ1-4,TRBV4-1,.,.
TGTGCCAGCAGCCAAGATGCTGGCGGGAGCACAGATACGCAGTATTTT,CASSQDAGGSTDTQYF,16,TRBJ2-3,TRBV14,.,.
TGTGCCAGCAGCTTGGGTCAGGGTGCTGAAAAACTGTTTTTT,CASSLGQGAEKLFF,14,TRBJ1-4,TRBV5-8,.,.
TGTGCCATCAGTGACTCGGACAGGGGGCTCAATCAGCCCCAGCATTTT,CAISDSDRGLNQPQHF,16,TRBJ1-5,TRBV10-3,TRBD1,.
TGTGCCACCAGCAGAGACGAGTACACCGGGGAGCTGTTTTTT,CATSRDEYTGELFF,14,TRBJ2-2,TRBV15,.,.
TGTGCCAGCAGTCCAGGGTCCCTTTCCGAGCAGTACTTC,CASSPGSLSEQYF,13,TRBJ2-7,TRBV27,.,.
TGTGCCAGCAGTATTACTAGCGGGAGGACTATTTACAATGAGCAGTTCTTC,CASSITSGRTIYNEQFF,17,TRBJ2-1,TRBV28,TRBD2,once
TGTGCCAGCAGCGCGTTAGCGGGACGAAACAATGAGCAGTTCTTC,CASSALAGRNNEQFF,15,TRBJ2-1,TRBV7-9,TRBD2,once
TGTGCCAGCCATGGGACAGACTATGGCTACACCTTC,CASHGTDYGYTF,12,TRBJ1-2,TRBV25-1,TRBD1,.
TGTGCCAGCAGTTGGGGCGGACAGGGGGGAACTGAAGCTTTCTTT,CASSWGGQGGTEAFF,15,TRBJ1-1,TRBV27,TRBD1,.
TGTGCCAGCAGTTTTCCCAAACAGCGGAACACCGGGGAGCTGTTTTTT,CASSFPKQRNTGELFF,16,TRBJ2-2,TRBV28,.,.
TGCGCCAGCAGAGAGGGGACTAGCGGGAGTTACGAGCAGTACTTC,CASREGTSGSYEQYF,15,TRBJ2-7,TRBV5-1,TRBD2,.
TGTGCCAGCAGCCTAGCAGGGGCCTACGAGCAGTACTTC,CASSLAGAYEQYF,13,TRBJ2-7,TRBV7-3,.,.
TGTGCCAGCAGCTCTCTCCGGGGGGATACGCAGTATTTT,CASSSLRGDTQYF,13,TRBJ2-3,TRBV5-6,.,.
TGCAGCGTTCAGTCCGGGACCTATGGCTACACCTTC,CSVQSGTYGYTF,12,TRBJ1-2,TRBV29-1,.,.
TGTGCCAGCAGGGGGACAGGGGGTGAGGTAGCTTTCTTT,CASRGTGGEVAFF,13,TRBJ1-1,TRBV6-1,TRBD1,.
TGTGCCAGCAGCGTGGGGGATGGGCGCCATACCTACGAGCAGTACTTC,CASSVGDGRHTYEQYF,16,TRBJ2-7,TRBV7-2,.,.
TGCGCCAGCAGCCAAGACCAGGGATGGAACGAGCAGTACTTC,CASSQDQGWNEQYF,14,TRBJ2-7,TRBV4-1,.,.